The clone carrying this T cell receptor (beta chain) was detected once. As handled by the study authors: Counts of nucleated cells, estimated from reference gene primer amplification, were obtained. Repertoires were generated with immunoSEQ multiplex PCR, while TCRdb's copy carries only in-frame clones and drops some. Clone size and V and J calls were adopted from that table, with D and trimming inferred from the DNA. Among approximately 220,000 clones, around 87% were seen once, and the ten largest hold about 2.9%. Trimming stripped 2 bases from V and 2 bases from J, with 10 bases between. The CDR3 has 15 amino acids. CDR1 is MNHNS and CDR2 is SASEGT in the germline V gene. These data are taken from a study of blood T cell repertoires in COVID-19. In the study overall: Researchers got acute and convalescent COVID-19 samples from the United States, Italy and Spain. From T cells, B-cell-depleted T cells, or PBMCs came the material, which was cDNA or gDNA.

Sequenced sample: peripheral blood. The origin of this receptor is a man aged 55 to 70 with acute or convalescent COVID-19. V usage is TRBV6-1 and J usage is TRBJ1-3; D unclear. CDR3 region: CASSEIRGAGNTIYF. The CDR3 DNA is TGTGCCAGCAGTGAAATACGGGGAGCTGGAAACACCATATATTTT.